The clone carrying this T cell receptor beta chain was found a few times. The antigen remains undetermined. With a J-beta primer mix and a sample-barcoded 5' primer, a second PCR ran 7 to 11 cycles. TCRdb called the 5' RACE reads again in MiXCR, with one record for every CDR3 protein. The sample has around 710,000 distinct CDR3 sequences; roughly 47% are singletons. The data derive from a study of blood T cells in healthy people across ages. CDR1 is KGHSH and CDR2 is LQKENI in the germline V gene. V lost 3 bases and J lost 7; bases outside the gene matches: 8. The CDR3 is made up of 15 amino acids. General study findings and limits: A strong correlation was found between TCR beta diversity and the percentage of naive T cells. Older age went with lower TCR beta diversity per million T cells, in a roughly linear way.

The chain has TRBV18 and TRBJ2-1; the match to TRBD1 covers 8 bases. The specimen sequenced was blood. The TCR originated in a woman aged 55 to 70 in good health. The CDR3 sequence: CASSPTYQGANEQFF. The CDR3 DNA reads TGTGCCAGCTCACCTACGTACCAGGGGGCGAATGAGCAGTTCTTC. Based on the CDR3 plus reference TRBV18 and TRBJ2-1, the full variable domain is NAGVMQNPRHLVRRRGQEARLRCSPMKGHSHVYWYRQLPEEGLKFMVYLQKENIIDESGMPKERFSAEFPKEGPSILRIQQVVRGDSAAYFCASSPTYQGANEQFFGPGTRLTVL.